Following are 29 T cell receptor beta chains from one sample sequenced in a study of blood T cell repertoires in COVID-19. Sequencing used immunoSEQ multiplex PCR; TCRdb keeps in-frame clones, though not all of them. The table shows about 45,000 clones, with 85% to 90% occurring only once. Sequenced material: peripheral blood. The receptors originated from a human donor in a cohort sampled during active COVID-19.

V usage is TRBV6-5 and J usage is TRBJ1-2, with TRBD1 identical over 7 bases. CDR3 length: 14 amino acids. The ends lost 6 bases at V and 5 bases at J; junction bases unmatched: 9. Looked up from germline, CDR1 is MNHEY and CDR2 is SVGAGI. CDR3 nucleotide sequence: TGTGCCAGCAGACAAACAGGGGAAGGGTATGGCTACACCTTC. It codes for CASRQTGEGYGYTF.

The chain recombines TRBV7-6 with TRBJ2-5; 9 nucleotides align to TRBD1. Germline trimming cut 3 bases from V and 7 bases from J; bases unmatched to any gene: 3. CDR1 is SGHVS, CDR2 FNYEAQ, per germline. This CDR3 contains 13 residues. CDR3 sequence reads: CASSFGQGLTQYF. Written as DNA, the CDR3 is TGTGCCAGCAGCTTCGGACAGGGGCTGACCCAGTACTTC. Variable domain in full (rest from reference TRBV7-6 and TRBJ2-5): GAGVSQSPRYKVTKRGQDVALRCDPISGHVSLYWYRQALGQGPEFLTYFNYEAQQDKSGLPNDRFSAERPEGSISTLTIQRTEQRDSAMYRCASSFGQGLTQYFGPGTRLLVL.

Concerning this clone: This same CDR3 is encoded by further DNA sequences in the sample. The V gene is TRBV7-9, the J gene TRBJ1-6; 10 bases map to TRBD1. The CDR3 has 16 amino acids. The germline V gene has CDR1 SEHNR and CDR2 FQNEAQ (reference sequence). V dropped 3 bases and J dropped 3; count of bases not matched to a gene: 2. The CDR3 protein is CASSLGQGFYNSPLHF. The DNA for the CDR3 is TGTGCCAGCAGCTTGGGACAGGGGTTCTATAATTCACCCCTCCACTTT.

This CDR3 is CASSIRVRGGTEAFF. In DNA, the CDR3 is TGTGCCAGTAGTATCAGGGTTAGGGGAGGCACTGAAGCTTTCTTT. The rearrangement links TRBV19 to TRBJ1-1; D may be TRBD1 (5 bases). The ends were cut back, 3 bases at V and 4 bases at J, with 15 bases in the middle. Germline V gives CDR1 LNHDA, CDR2 SQIVND (reference sequence). The CDR3 length is 15 residues. Based on the CDR3 plus reference TRBV19 and TRBJ1-1, the full variable domain is DGGITQSPKYLFRKEGQNVTLSCEQNLNHDAMYWYRQDPGQGLRLIYYSQIVNDFQKGDIAEGYSVSREKKESFPLTVTSAQKNPTAFYLCASSIRVRGGTEAFFGQGTRLTVV.

The chain recombines TRBV11-2 with TRBJ2-1, with TRBD2 identical over 13 bases. V gave up 4 bases and J gave up 5 bases; unmatched junction bases: 8. Germline CDR1 SGHAT, CDR2 FQNNGV. The CDR3 runs to 17 residues. CDR3 in amino acids: CASSSGTSGVADNEQFF. The CDR3 DNA sequence: TGTGCCAGCAGCTCCGGGACTAGCGGGGTAGCGGACAATGAGCAGTTCTTC.

The table lists this clone with a count of one. The chain employs TRBV6-4 and TRBJ1-1; no reliable D call. V was trimmed by 0 bases and J by 1 base, leaving 9 bases between them. The CDR3 covers 15 residues. Germline-derived CDR1 and CDR2 are MRHNA and SNTAGT. CDR3 region: CASSDSTGGNTEAFF. DNA for the CDR3: TGTGCCAGCAGTGACTCGACTGGAGGGAACACTGAAGCTTTCTTT.

This clone was detected once. The rearrangement links TRBV7-2 to TRBJ1-2; 9 bases map to TRBD1. J gave up 8 bases and V 5 bases, and 9 bases lay outside the gene matches. The V gene's germline CDR1 is SGHTA and CDR2 FQGNSA. The CDR3 consists of 14 residues. CDR3 residues: CASSLLGTGNGYTF. The CDR3 nucleotides read TGTGCCAGCAGCCTACTAGGGACAGGGAACGGCTACACCTTC.

The chain links TRBV20-1 to TRBJ1-1; D may be TRBD1 (5 bases). The CDR3 loop spans 11 amino acids. Trimming cost V 4 bases and J 7 bases, with 10 bases left between them. Germline CDR1 DFQATT, CDR2 SNEGSKA (reference sequence). Here the CDR3 DNA reads TGCAGTGCTAAGGGGCCCCTTGAAGCTTTCTTT. It encodes CSAKGPLEAFF.

Only a few counts were recorded for this clone. The CDR3 DNA follows: TGTGCCAGCAGCTCCATAGCGGGGGAAAAGCAGTACTTC. Translated: CASSSIAGEKQYF. V gene TRBV7-3 combines with J gene TRBJ2-7; 9 bases map to TRBD2. With V trimmed by 4 bases and J by 8 bases, 6 bases remained unmatched. The CDR3 is 13 residues long. Germline CDR1 and CDR2: SGHTA and FQGTGA.

The count of this clone is one. This CDR3 reads CASSVGDRPASSYNSPLHF. CDR3 in DNA: TGTGCCAGCAGCGTAGGGGACAGGCCGGCGAGCTCCTATAATTCACCCCTCCACTTT. The V call is TRBV9, the J call TRBJ1-6, with TRBD1 matching over 8 bases. CDR3 length: 19 residues. Germline V gives CDR1 SGDLS, CDR2 YYNGEE. The junction had 8 bases not matched to a gene; V was cut back by 0 bases and J by 0 bases.

The rearrangement joins TRBV9 to TRBJ1-3, with a weak D call TRBD1 (6 bases). Trimming took 2 bases from V and 0 from J, leaving 12 bases between them. Germline V gene sequence: CDR1 SGDLS, CDR2 YYNGEE. This CDR3 comprises 16 residues. The CDR3 sequence is CASSVGGQVSGNTIYF. The CDR3, as DNA: TGTGCCAGCAGCGTGGGGGGGCAAGTCTCTGGAAACACCATATATTTT.

The chain couples TRBV19 to TRBJ2-5; 12 nucleotides agree with TRBD1. Germline V gene data show CDR1 as LNHDA and CDR2 as SQIVND (reference sequence). This CDR3 spans 16 amino acids. Unmatched junction bases numbered 9, after V lost 5 bases and J lost 5 bases. The CDR3, as DNA: TGTGCCAGTAGTCCGGGACAGGGGGCGAGTATGGAGACCCAGTACTTC. It encodes CASSPGQGASMETQYF.

This clone showed up just once. The V call is TRBV6-5, the J call TRBJ1-4; perhaps TRBD1 as D (5 bases). V dropped 8 bases and J dropped 5 bases, with 12 bases sitting between them. The CDR3 sequence is 13 residues long. In germline, CDR1 is MNHEY, CDR2 SVGAGI. The CDR3 DNA follows: TGTGCCAGCCGGGAGGGGCTGAATGAAAAACTGTTTTTT. It specifies CASREGLNEKLFF.

The J gene is TRBJ1-6, the V gene TRBV2, with D unclear. The CDR3 spans 14 residues. The V end lost 7 bases, the J end lost 0 bases, and 7 bases lay between the germline ends. Per the germline V gene, CDR1 is SNHLY and CDR2 is FYNNEI. The DNA for the CDR3 is TGTGCCAGCAAACACCGCTCCTATAATTCACCCCTCCACTTT. Translating gives CASKHRSYNSPLHF. The whole variable domain, filled in from reference TRBV2 and TRBJ1-6, reads EPEVTQTPSHQVTQMGQEVILRCVPISNHLYFYWYRQILGQKVEFLVSFYNNEISEKSEIFDDQFSVERPDGSNFTLKIRSTKLEDSAMYFCASKHRSYNSPLHFGNGTRLTVT.

This clone was observed many times. Distinct nucleotide sequences in the sample also encode this CDR3. The chain couples TRBV5-1 to TRBJ2-1; D not certain. Germline V CDR1 and CDR2: SGHRS, YFSETQ. The germline V and J ends were trimmed by 4 bases and 10 bases, with 9 bases remaining between them. The CDR3 has 11 residues. The CDR3 DNA follows: TGCGCCAGCAGCCTGGGTCAAGAGCAGTTCTTC. Translation gives CASSLGQEQFF.

The rearrangement uses TRBV9 and TRBJ1-2, with D possibly matching TRBD1 (6 bases). V lost 4 bases and J lost 6, with 13 bases in between. The CDR3 has 13 residues. Germline V CDR1 and CDR2: SGDLS, YYNGEE. Written as DNA, the CDR3 is TGTGCCAGCAGCCAGGGGATAGTAGATGGCTACACCTTC. Encoded protein: CASSQGIVDGYTF.

This chain connects TRBV9 to TRBJ1-2, with a tentative D call TRBD1 (6 bases). Between the trimmed V and J ends, which lost 4 bases and 8 bases, there was a span of 12 bases. The germline gives CDR1 SGDLS, CDR2 YYNGEE. The CDR3 has 12 residues. The CDR3 here is CASSPEDRGYTF. The CDR3 region has the DNA TGTGCCAGCAGCCCAGAAGACAGGGGCTACACCTTC.

The chain is built from TRBV7-2 and TRBJ2-7, with 8 nucleotides matching TRBD1. The germline gives CDR1 SGHTA, CDR2 FQGNSA. V dropped 5 bases and J dropped 2; count of bases not matched to a gene: 5. The CDR3 has 14 residues. CDR3 DNA sequence: TGTGCCAGCAGCGCGGGACAGGTAGCCTACGAGCAGTACTTC. Translating gives CASSAGQVAYEQYF.

This sequence joins TRBV7-9 and TRBJ2-2; tentatively, D is TRBD2 (5 bases). Germline CDR1 is SEHNR and CDR2 is FQNEAQ (reference sequence). This CDR3 comprises 19 residues. Trimming took off 5 bases at V and 4 bases at J, with 26 bases between the two ends. CDR3: CASSTPTERRNKVTGELFF. Here the CDR3 DNA reads TGTGCCAGCAGCACTCCAACCGAGAGGAGGAACAAGGTCACCGGGGAGCTGTTTTTT.

V and J are TRBV7-2 and TRBJ2-7, with 9 bases identical to TRBD2. V lost 2 bases to trimming and J lost 7 bases; unmatched junction nucleotides: 6. Germline lookup yields CDR1 SGHTA and CDR2 FQGNSA. The CDR3 runs to 14 residues. In nucleotides, the CDR3 is TGTGCCAGCAGCTTACGCGGGGGGGCACGGGAGCAGTACTTC. It translates to CASSLRGGAREQYF.

The CDR3, as DNA: TGCGCCAGCAGCGGGGGGGGACTAGCGACCCCAGATACGCAGTATTTT. The encoded protein is CASSGGGLATPDTQYF. The chain combines TRBV5-1 with TRBJ2-3, with TRBD2 matching 10 bases. This CDR3 has 16 residues. V lost 4 bases and J lost 4; bases outside the gene matches: 9. CDR1 and CDR2 from the germline V gene are SGHRS and YFSETQ.

The V call is TRBV21-1, the J call TRBJ1-1. TRBV21-1 is described as a pseudogene. The CDR3 length is 13 residues. CDR3: CASATRGFPEAFF. The CDR3 bases are TGTGCCAGCGCTACGCGGGGTTTTCCTGAAGCTTTCTTT.

The chain joins TRBV14 to TRBJ2-6; maybe TRBD1 (5 bases). The CDR3 is 17 amino acids. Trimming removed 3 bases at V and 0 bases at J, with 12 bases between. In germline, CDR1 is SGHDN, CDR2 FVKESK. The chain's CDR3 is CASSQVFRASGANVLTF. CDR3 in DNA: TGTGCCAGCAGCCAGGTTTTCAGGGCCTCTGGGGCCAACGTCCTGACTTTC.

The chain joins TRBV5-1 to TRBJ2-2; 7 bases align to TRBD1. Trimming cost V 4 bases and J 6 bases; bases outside gene matches: 6. This CDR3 region has 14 residues. Germline V gene data show CDR1 as SGHRS and CDR2 as YFSETQ. The CDR3 DNA reads as TGCGCCAGCAGCCTCCGTCAGGGGGCCGGGGAGCTGTTTTTT. It yields the protein CASSLRQGAGELFF.

The genes are TRBV25-1 and TRBJ2-2; 8 nucleotides line up with TRBD1. This CDR3 is built from 15 residues. Germline CDR1 is MGHDK and CDR2 is SYGVNS. Trimming removed 5 bases from V and 4 bases from J; junction bases left unmatched: 6. CDR3 nucleotides: TGTGCCAGCAGTTCCGGGACAGGTCCCACCGGGGAGCTGTTTTTT. Its protein product is CASSSGTGPTGELFF.

The gene calls are TRBV19 and TRBJ1-5; tentative D call: TRBD1 (6 bases). This CDR3 region has 14 residues. V dropped 5 bases and J dropped 3 bases, with 11 bases sitting between them. Germline assignment: CDR1 LNHDA and CDR2 SQIVND (reference sequence). CDR3 nucleotides: TGTGCCAGTAGTCCAGACAGGAACAATCAGCCCCAGCATTTT. Amino acids: CASSPDRNNQPQHF. The full variable domain, in which reference TRBV19 and TRBJ1-5 provide the parts outside the CDR3, is DGGITQSPKYLFRKEGQNVTLSCEQNLNHDAMYWYRQDPGQGLRLIYYSQIVNDFQKGDIAEGYSVSREKKESFPLTVTSAQKNPTAFYLCASSPDRNNQPQHFGDGTRLSIL.

The chain is built from TRBV11-2 and TRBJ1-1; unclear D gene. V was clipped by 2 bases and J by 1 base, with 8 bases between them. The CDR3 is made up of 14 amino acids. The germline V gene has CDR1 SGHAT and CDR2 FQNNGV. This CDR3 is CASSLNLRNTEAFF. CDR3 sequence (DNA): TGTGCCAGCAGCTTAAATTTGCGGAACACTGAAGCTTTCTTT.

This clone was counted only a few times. The rearrangement uses TRBV5-4 and TRBJ1-6, with TRBD1 identical over 7 bases. V trimming: 2 bases; J trimming: 9 bases; junction bases outside the gene matches: 5. Germline V lookup: CDR1 SGHNT, CDR2 YYREEE (reference sequence). The CDR3 consists of 14 residues. CDR3 residues: CASSFRDRGSPLHF. The DNA of the CDR3 is TGTGCCAGCAGCTTTCGGGACAGAGGTTCACCCCTCCACTTT. Full variable domain (remainder filled in from reference TRBV5-4 and TRBJ1-6): ETGVTQSPTHLIKTRGQQVTLRCSSQSGHNTVSWYQQALGQGPQFIFQYYREEENGRGNFPPRFSGLQFPNYSSELNVNALELDDSALYLCASSFRDRGSPLHFGNGTRLTVT.

The J gene is TRBJ2-5, the V gene TRBV7-2; D gene unclear. CDR3 length: 12 amino acids. Germline CDR1 reads SGHTA; CDR2 reads FQGNSA. V lost 0 bases, J lost 5 bases, and 4 bases lay in between. Here the CDR3 DNA reads TGTGCCAGCAGCTTAGCCGGGGAGACCCAGTACTTC. Translating gives CASSLAGETQYF.